Shown below are 31 T cell receptor gamma chains from a single sample sequenced in a study of γδ T cells in repeated Plasmodium falciparum infection. With CATT, TCRdb re-called clones from the multiplex PCR reads. Counted here are roughly 27,000 gamma-chain clones, 2.5% to 3.5% occurring once; the ten biggest clones make up about 33%. Gammadelta T cells were flow-sorted from PBMC into Vgamma9/Vdelta2+ and Vdelta2-negative populations for bulk analysis. Sequencing was done on a sample of gamma-delta T cells from blood. The source is a pool of human donors (malaria-infected and uninfected, not separated).

This clone has more than one count but fewer than ten. A far larger clone is just one base off, so this is likely a read error. Other DNA sequences of this sample code for an identical CDR3. This chain links TRGV9 with TRGJ1 or TRGJ2. The J gene was missing in TCRdb and was found by matching the end of the DNA to germline. Germline V lookup: CDR1 GITISATS, CDR2 ISYDGTV (reference sequence). J gave up 3 bases and V 2 bases, and 7 bases lay outside the gene matches. The CDR3 runs 14 residues. The DNA for the CDR3 is TGTGCCTTGTGGGAGGCGTCTCCTTATTATAAGAAACTCTTT. Protein sequence: CALWEASPYYKKLF.

This clone was seen many times. TCRdb attributes to this sequence the protein of a much larger clone, which differs from the DNA translation at residue 8; a read error is likely, and the protein displayed is translated from the DNA. The chain links TRGV9 to TRGJP. This CDR3 spans 17 amino acids. Germline trimming cut 4 bases from V and 6 bases from J; bases unmatched to any gene: 9. In germline, CDR1 is GITISATS, CDR2 ISYDGTV (reference sequence). CDR3 sequence: CALWEFLRELGKKIKVF. CDR3 in DNA: TGTGCCTTGTGGGAATTCTTGAGAGAGTTGGGCAAAAAAATCAAGGTATTT.

The chain recombines TRGV4 with TRGJ1 or TRGJ2. The J gene comes from matching the DNA to germline here; TCRdb lacks it. Germline CDR1 EGSTGY, CDR2 YDSYTSSV. The CDR3 covers 13 residues. The CDR3 nucleotides are TGTGCACCTGGGAATGGGCGGTGTTATAAGAAACTCTTT. Translation: CAPGNGRCYKKLF.

Ten or more counts support this clone. A read error likely explains this, since a far larger clone differs by one base. Other DNA variants within this sample encode the same CDR3. The V call is TRGV4, the J call TRGJ1 or TRGJ2. No J gene was available from TCRdb, and it was assigned here by a germline match of the DNA. This CDR3 has 14 amino acids. J lost 7 bases, V lost 5 bases, and 14 bases had no gene match. Germline values: CDR1 EGSTGY, CDR2 YDSYTSSV. CDR3 bases: TGTGCCACCTGGGCCCCAGTCGGAGGCTATAAGAAACTCTTT. Protein product: CATWAPVGGYKKLF.

A few counts support this clone. The protein recorded in TCRdb matches a much larger clone and deviates from this DNA's translation at residue 4, suggesting a read error; the protein here is obtained by translating the DNA. The chain links TRGV9 to TRGJP. As TCRdb names no J gene, one was assigned here on the basis of a DNA match to germline. This CDR3 region has 19 residues. Germline CDR1 GITISATS, CDR2 ISYDGTV (reference sequence). The DNA of the CDR3 is TGTGCCTTGCGGGAGGTGCGTAAGGAACAAGAGTTGGGCAAAAAAATCAAGGTATTT. This sequence encodes CALREVRKEQELGKKIKVF.

This clone appeared a few times. TCRdb lists the protein of a much larger clone for this DNA, which differs at residue 4, so this is likely a read error; the protein given here is translated from the DNA itself. The V gene is TRGV8, the J gene TRGJ1 or TRGJ2. CDR3 length equals 11 residues. Germline V gene data show CDR1 as VENAVY and CDR2 as YDSYNSRV. The DNA for the CDR3 is TGTGCCACCCGGGATAGGCTTAAGAAACTCTTT. Its protein product is CATRDRLKKLF.

A word on this clone: The TCRdb record carries a much larger clone's protein, which differs from this DNA's translation at residue 4; a read error is the likely cause, and the protein listed here is the DNA translation. This chain connects TRGV9 to TRGJP2. TCRdb leaves out the J gene; it was filled in here by matching the DNA to germline. There are 20 residues in the CDR3. Looked up from germline, CDR1 is GITISATS and CDR2 is ISYDGTV (reference sequence). The CDR3 loop is CALREVRGSYIGSSDWIKTF. In DNA form, the CDR3 reads TGTGCCTTGCGGGAGGTGCGGGGAAGTTACATAGGGAGTAGTGATTGGATCAAGACGTTT.

This clone has ten or more counts. TCRdb has a much larger clone's protein, which differs at residue 4 from the translation of this DNA, likely because of a read error; what is shown is the protein translated from the DNA. J is TRGJP2 and V is TRGV9. The V gene's germline CDR1 is GITISATS and CDR2 ISYDGTV (reference sequence). This CDR3 has 15 residues. As DNA, the CDR3 is TGTGCCTTGGGGGAGCCGGTCGGTAGTGATTGGATCAAGACGTTT. It encodes CALGEPVGSDWIKTF.

This clone has ten or more counts. The mismatch at residue 4 between this DNA's translation and the TCRdb protein of a much larger clone likely reflects a read error; the protein shown is translated from the DNA. The chain employs TRGV2 and TRGJ1 or TRGJ2. Germline matching of the DNA provided the J gene here, since TCRdb leaves it blank. This CDR3 has 13 amino acids. Germline V gives CDR1 EGSNGY, CDR2 YDSYNSKV. CDR3 nucleotide sequence: TGTGCCACCCGGGACGGGAAGGGCGATAAGAAACTCTTT. Its translation: CATRDGKGDKKLF.

In this sample, this clone turned up many times. A far larger clone lies a single base away; this is likely a read error. This CDR3 is also generated by other DNA sequences in the sample. The V call is TRGV9, the J call TRGJ1 or TRGJ2. The CDR3 runs to 15 residues. Germline loops: CDR1 GITISATS, CDR2 ISYDGTV (reference sequence). CDR3 sequence reads: CALWEAYRNYYKKLF. The CDR3 DNA is TGTGCCTTATGGGAGGCGTACCGAAATTATTATAAGAAACTCTTT.

This clone was observed a handful of times. The protein TCRdb gives is from a much larger clone and does not agree with this DNA's translation at residue 9, likely a read error; the protein shown here comes from the DNA. The V gene is TRGV9, the J gene TRGJP. This CDR3 has 17 amino acids. J gave up 10 bases and V 0 bases, and 9 bases lay outside the gene matches. CDR1 is GITISATS, CDR2 ISYDGTV, per germline (reference sequence). The CDR3 bases are TGTGCCTTGTGGGAGGTGACTGGTGATTTGGGCAAAAAAATCAAGGTATTT. Translated: CALWEVTGDLGKKIKVF.

This clone has a count of ten or more. The protein recorded in TCRdb matches a much larger clone and deviates from this DNA's translation at residue 9, suggesting a read error; the protein here is obtained by translating the DNA. This chain uses TRGV9 with TRGJP. No J gene was available from TCRdb, and it was assigned here by a germline match of the DNA. Looked up from germline, CDR1 is GITISATS and CDR2 is ISYDGTV (reference sequence). J lost 9 bases, V lost 1 base, and 9 bases had no gene match. The CDR3 has 17 amino acids. CDR3 nucleotide sequence: TGTGCCTTGTGGGAGGTCCACTCGGGGTTGGGCAAAAAAATCAAGGTATTT. Protein sequence: CALWEVHSGLGKKIKVF.

Worth noting for this clone: A read error likely explains why the TCRdb protein, taken from a much larger clone, differs from this DNA's translation at residue 8; the protein shown is translated from the DNA. V is TRGV2 and J is TRGJ1 or TRGJ2. The J gene comes from matching the DNA to germline here; TCRdb lacks it. CDR3 size: 14 residues. Germline CDR1 is EGSNGY and CDR2 is YDSYNSKV. J gave up 3 bases and V 1 base, and 6 bases lay outside the gene matches. The CDR3 region is CATWDGFCYYKKLF. In DNA, the CDR3 is TGTGCCACCTGGGACGGATTTTGTTATTATAAGAAACTCTTT.

This clone occurred many times. A far larger clone is only one base removed, so a read error is likely. This chain uses TRGV2 with TRGJ1 or TRGJ2. Unmatched junction bases numbered 2, after V lost 1 base and J lost 2 bases. From germline, CDR1 is EGSNGY and CDR2 YDSYNSKV. The CDR3 is 13 residues long. DNA of the CDR3: TGTGCCACCTGGGACGGATATTATTATAAGAAACTCTTT. It codes for CATWDGYYYKKLF.

This clone was found many times. A far larger clone is only one base removed, so a read error is likely. The same CDR3 can be traced to other DNA sequences in this sample. The CDR3 loop reads CALWEYQELGKKIKVF. The CDR3 DNA follows: TGTGCCTTGTGGGAGTATCAAGAGTTGGGCAAGAAAATCAAGGTATTT. J is TRGJP and V is TRGV9. Germline V gene data show CDR1 as GITISATS and CDR2 as ISYDGTV (reference sequence). The CDR3 totals 16 residues.

The V gene is given as TRGV9, and no J gene call is available. The length of the CDR3 is 13 residues. Per germline, CDR1 GITISATS and CDR2 ISYDGTV (reference sequence). CDR3 residues: CALWADRYYPQLF. The CDR3, as DNA: TGTGCCTTGTGGGCGGACCGTTATTATCCGCAACTCTTT.

This clone was seen more than once but under ten times. TCRdb attributes to this sequence the protein of a much larger clone, which differs from the DNA translation at residue 5; a read error is likely, and the protein displayed is translated from the DNA. Written as DNA, the CDR3 is TGTGCCTTGTGGAAGGTGCGGAGAGGAGAGTTGGGCAAAAAAATCAAGGTATTT. Encoded protein: CALWKVRRGELGKKIKVF. The chain uses TRGV9 and TRGJP. The J gene, left out of TCRdb, was set here by checking the DNA against germline. Germline assignment: CDR1 GITISATS and CDR2 ISYDGTV (reference sequence). The CDR3 is made up of 18 amino acids.

This clone was seen just once. The limits of the CDR3 on the DNA are not certain, so only TCRdb's listed CDR3 is given. No J gene was named, though the V gene is TRGV9. Looked up from germline, CDR1 is GITISATS and CDR2 is ISYDGTV (reference sequence). The CDR3 is 30 amino acids in total, end residues counted. Here the CDR3 reads CALWEVYIRNSLAVEQHLLSQVSIGRIQHF.

A word on this clone: The junction differs from germline at one of its ends, possibly a read error. This sequence joins TRGV9 and TRGJ1 or TRGJ2. TCRdb offers no J gene call, so here the DNA was matched to germline to obtain one. CDR3 size: 14 residues. From germline, CDR1 is GITISATS and CDR2 ISYDGTV (reference sequence). CDR3 in DNA: TGTGCCTCGTGGGAGCTCGGGGTAGCTAAAAAGAAACTCTTT. Protein sequence: CASWELGVAKKKLF.

This clone has at least ten counts. TCRdb's listed protein matches a much larger clone and diverges from this DNA's translation at residue 3, likely through a read error; the protein shown comes from the DNA. The rearrangement uses TRGV2 and TRGJ1 or TRGJ2. TCRdb gives no J gene; it was assigned here by matching the DNA to germline. Germline V lookup: CDR1 EGSNGY, CDR2 YDSYNSKV. The CDR3 extends over 13 amino acids. CDR3 in DNA: TGTGCCGCCTGGGACGGCAAAGATTATAAGAAACTCTTT. It encodes CAAWDGKDYKKLF.

Turning to this clone: The translation of this DNA and the TCRdb protein of a much larger clone differ at residue 6, probably owing to a read error; the protein shown here is translated from the DNA. In DNA form, the CDR3 reads TGTGCCTTGTGGGACCTGCCGAACTACACAAATTATTATAAGAAACTCTTT. Translated, it gives CALWDLPNYTNYYKKLF. The V call is TRGV9, the J call TRGJ1 or TRGJ2. J lost 1 base, V lost 4 bases, and 16 bases had no gene match. Looked up from germline, CDR1 is GITISATS and CDR2 is ISYDGTV (reference sequence). The CDR3 is made up of 17 amino acids.

A note on this clone: A read error likely explains this, since a far larger clone differs by one base. This CDR3 is also generated by other DNA sequences in the sample. The chain carries TRGV9 and TRGJP2. No J gene is reported in TCRdb; it was inferred here by comparing the DNA with germline. The germline gives CDR1 GITISATS, CDR2 ISYDGTV (reference sequence). The CDR3 totals 14 residues. The CDR3 sequence is CALWEVHGDWIKTF. The CDR3 DNA is TGTGCCTTATGGGAGGTGCACGGTGATTGGATCAAGACGTTT.

The sample holds many counts of this clone. The gene calls are TRGV9 and TRGJP. Since TCRdb gives no J gene, matching the DNA to germline was used here to assign it. Germline V gives CDR1 GITISATS, CDR2 ISYDGTV (reference sequence). J lost 7 bases, V lost 3 bases, and 9 bases had no gene match. The CDR3 has 17 amino acids. Here the CDR3 DNA reads TGTGCCTTGTGGGAGTTGCTTGGGGAGTTGGGCAAAAAAATCAAGGTATTT. It is translated as CALWELLGELGKKIKVF.

The table lists this clone with many counts. Being one base from a much bigger clone, this may be a read error. Other DNA sequences in this specimen translate into the identical CDR3. The V call is TRGV2, the J call TRGJ1 or TRGJ2. After removal of 0 bases from V and 7 bases from J, the junction contained 9 bases not matched to a gene. CDR1 is EGSNGY, CDR2 YDSYNSKV, per germline. The CDR3 is 14 amino acids. The CDR3 spells CATWDGPVYYKKLF. CDR3 nucleotide sequence: TGTGCCACCTGGGACGGGCCGGTCTACTATAAGAAACTCTTT.

As to this clone: For this DNA, TCRdb reports the protein of a much larger clone, which diverges at residue 2, most likely from a read error; the protein presented here is translated directly from the DNA. This chain joins TRGV9 and TRGJP. The J gene, not given by TCRdb, was assigned here from a germline match of the nucleotide sequence. Germline CDR1 reads GITISATS; CDR2 reads ISYDGTV (reference sequence). The CDR3 totals 15 residues. The DNA for the CDR3 is TGTACCTTGTGGTCCGAGGGGTTGGGCAAAAAAATCAAGGTATTT. It codes for CTLWSEGLGKKIKVF.

Notes on this clone: TCRdb's entry gives the protein of a much larger clone, which mismatches this DNA's translation at residue 8, likely from a read error; the protein reported here is translated from the DNA. V usage is TRGV4 and J usage is TRGJ1 or TRGJ2. CDR3 length: 11 amino acids. Losses at the gene ends were 3 bases for V and 11 bases for J; bases not matched to a gene: 7. Germline loops: CDR1 EGSTGY, CDR2 YDSYTSSV. DNA of the CDR3: TGTGCCACCTGGGATAAGTATGAGAAACTCTTT. Translated, it gives CATWDKYEKLF.

Of note for this clone: A read error likely explains why the TCRdb protein, taken from a much larger clone, differs from this DNA's translation at residue 10; the protein shown is translated from the DNA. V gene TRGV4 combines with J gene TRGJ1 or TRGJ2. J was trimmed by 5 bases and V by 0 bases; bases with no gene match: 10. The germline V gene has CDR1 EGSTGY and CDR2 YDSYTSSV. CDR3 length: 15 amino acids. The CDR3 sequence: CATWDGPRNHYKKLF. The CDR3 coding sequence is TGTGCCACCTGGGATGGGCCGCGTAATCATTATAAGAAACTCTTT.

In its sample, this clone was seen many times. The amino acid sequence in TCRdb belongs to a much larger clone and departs from this DNA's translation at residue 10, likely a sequencing read error; the sequence shown is translated from the DNA. This sample also contains other DNA sequences that code for the same CDR3. CDR3 nucleotide sequence: TGTGCCTTGTGGGAGCCAACAACCCCCCGGAATTATTATAAGAAACTCTTT. Its translation: CALWEPTTPRNYYKKLF. The chain recombines TRGV9 with TRGJ1 or TRGJ2. In the absence of a J gene in TCRdb, the DNA was matched to germline to assign it here. The length of the CDR3 is 17 residues. The trim removed 3 bases at V and 0 bases at J, leaving 14 bases unmatched. CDR1 is GITISATS and CDR2 is ISYDGTV in the germline V gene (reference sequence).

Comment on this clone: A far larger clone is off by one base, so a read error is likely. Other DNA sequences of this sample code for an identical CDR3. J gene calling gave no result, while the V gene is TRGV8. CDR1 and CDR2 from the germline V gene are VENAVY and YDSYNSRV. The CDR3 is 15 amino acids. Here the CDR3 DNA reads TGTGCCACCTGGGATATCCCGGCGGATTATTATAAGAAACTCTTC. This sequence encodes CATWDIPADYYKKLF.

There are many counts of this clone. The mismatch at residue 13 between this DNA's translation and the TCRdb protein of a much larger clone likely reflects a read error; the protein shown is translated from the DNA. The chain has TRGV9 and TRGJP. TCRdb offers no J gene call, so here the DNA was matched to germline to obtain one. The CDR3 is 18 amino acids. The germline V gene encodes CDR1 GITISATS and CDR2 ISYDGTV (reference sequence). The CDR3 DNA reads as TGTGCCTTGTGGGAGCCCAGGGACCCGGAGTTGGGCAGAAAAATCAAGGTATTT. It specifies CALWEPRDPELGRKIKVF.

This clone appeared many times. This DNA's translation and the protein TCRdb lists, from a much larger clone, do not match at residue 5, likely due to a read error; the protein shown is translated from the DNA. The chain recombines TRGV4 with TRGJ1 or TRGJ2. V shed 5 bases and J 11 bases; nucleotides not matched to a gene: 6. CDR3 size: 10 residues. The germline CDR1 and CDR2 sequences are EGSTGY and YDSYTSSV. The CDR3 loop is CATWVCEKLF. CDR3 nucleotide sequence: TGTGCCACCTGGGTTTGTGAGAAACTCTTT.